The T cell receptor (beta chain) described here comes from a study of blood T cell repertoires in COVID-19. Study-wide background: Samples of COVID-19 (acute and convalescent) were obtained from the United States, Italy and Spain. Nucleic acid was either cDNA or gDNA, and it came from T cells, B-cell-depleted T cells, or PBMCs.

Methods used by the authors: Reference gene primer amplification gave estimated nucleated cell counts. Profiling relied on immunoSEQ multiplex PCR, and the TCRdb table lists in-frame clones only, not all of them. V, J and clone size derive from that table, while D and trimming were established from the DNA sequence. Of under 45,000 clones listed, 80% to 90% were seen once; the top ten hold over 8%. The CDR3 has 12 amino acids. Germline V gives CDR1 LGHDT, CDR2 YNNKEL (reference sequence). The V end lost 4 bases, the J end lost 1 base, and 2 bases lay between the germline ends. Sequencing was carried out using peripheral blood. The clonotype comes from a human donor in a cohort sampled during active COVID-19. The chain is built from TRBV3-1 (or the pseudogene TRBV3-2) and TRBJ1-5, with D hard to call. The CDR3 DNA reads as TGTGCCAGCAGCCTAAGCAATCAGCCCCAGCATTTT. Protein sequence: CASSLSNQPQHF.